These T cell receptor beta chains were read from a single sample in a study of T cell responses to AZD1222 COVID-19 vaccine. Assay used: immunoSEQ multiplex PCR; TCRdb lists only in-frame clones, some missing. In the table there are tens of thousands of clones, more than 70% of which are singletons. The sample was peripheral blood, taken on day 0 of AZD1222 vaccination. The receptors derive from an adult in good health. CDR3s include the opening cysteine and the closing phenylalanine or tryptophan. The D gene is left open where the match is weak. Clone size is stated in some rows and not others, as once, few, many or a class when expanded.

.	TRBV2	TRBD2	TRBJ2-5	CASSGLATRDQYF	TGTGCCAGCAGTGGACTAGCGACCCGTGACCAGTACTTC
once	TRBV7-2	.	TRBJ2-3	CASSLGTGRTDTQYF	TGTGCCAGCAGCTTAGGTACCGGGAGAACAGATACGCAGTATTTT
.	TRBV21-1	.	TRBJ1-2	CASSTTRVPSYGYTF	TGTGCCAGCAGCACTACCCGGGTACCGAGCTATGGCTACACCTTC
.	TRBV13	TRBD2	TRBJ2-1	CASSLGRTSGGTYNEQFF	TGTGCCAGCAGCTTAGGACGCACTAGCGGGGGGACCTACAATGAGCAGTTCTTC
.	TRBV28	TRBD1	TRBJ1-1	CASRPTTGWDTEAFF	TGTGCCAGCAGGCCCACGACAGGGTGGGACACTGAAGCTTTCTTT
.	TRBV14	.	TRBJ2-7	CASSQETRRGGNYEQYF	TGTGCCAGCAGCCAAGAAACCAGAAGAGGAGGGAACTACGAGCAGTACTTC
.	TRBV7-2	TRBD2	TRBJ2-1	CASSLTSGYNEQFF	TGTGCCAGCAGCTTAACTAGCGGATACAATGAGCAGTTCTTC
.	TRBV7-9	TRBD2	TRBJ2-1	CASSLDRLAGEEQFF	TGTGCCAGCAGCTTAGATAGGCTAGCGGGAGAGGAGCAGTTCTTC
.	TRBV12-3/TRBV12-4	.	TRBJ1-1	CASSSRGVTEAFF	TGTGCCAGCAGTTCAAGGGGGGTCACTGAAGCTTTCTTT
.	TRBV11-2	TRBD2	TRBJ2-7	CASSLEGLAGTRHF	TGTGCCAGCAGCTTAGAGGGACTAGCGGGAACCCGGCACTTC
.	TRBV2	.	TRBJ1-1	CASSIKGNTEAFF	TGTGCCAGCAGTATAAAGGGGAACACTGAAGCTTTCTTT
.	TRBV11-2	.	TRBJ2-7	CASSLVGGAVYEQYF	TGTGCCAGCAGCTTAGTCGGCGGGGCCGTCTACGAGCAGTACTTC
.	TRBV15	.	TRBJ2-6	CATRPGIGTGSAGANVLTF	TGTGCCACCAGACCGGGGATTGGAACAGGGTCTGCTGGGGCCAACGTCCTGACTTTC
.	TRBV3-1/TRBV3-2	.	TRBJ1-3	CASSQFEGSGNTIYF	TGTGCCAGCAGCCAATTTGAAGGCTCTGGAAACACCATATATTTT
.	TRBV9	TRBD1	TRBJ1-4	CASSEGGTGTEKLFF	TGTGCCAGCAGCGAGGGGGGGACAGGGACTGAAAAACTGTTTTTT
.	TRBV5-6	TRBD2	TRBJ2-1	CASSLGLAGYNEQFF	TGTGCCAGCAGCTTGGGGCTAGCGGGGTACAATGAGCAGTTCTTC
once	TRBV5-5	TRBD1	TRBJ1-2	CASSGQGDYGYTF	TGTGCCAGCAGCGGACAGGGGGACTATGGCTACACCTTC
.	TRBV2	.	TRBJ2-5	CASSDQQTQETQYF	TGTGCCAGCAGTGATCAGCAAACTCAAGAGACCCAGTACTTC
.	TRBV19	TRBD1	TRBJ1-1	CASSLGQSNTEAFF	TGTGCCAGTAGTTTGGGACAGTCGAACACTGAAGCTTTCTTT
.	TRBV5-4	TRBD2	TRBJ2-5	CASTSSSGRAGETQYF	TGTGCCAGCACCTCATCCAGCGGGAGGGCCGGGGAGACCCAGTACTTC
few	TRBV2	.	TRBJ1-2	CASSPKVGAGGYTF	TGTGCCAGCAGTCCTAAGGTGGGGGCTGGGGGCTACACCTTC
.	TRBV15	TRBD1	TRBJ1-5	CATSPGQGLRLSNQPQHF	TGTGCCACCAGCCCCGGACAGGGACTCCGACTTAGCAATCAGCCCCAGCATTTT
.	TRBV18	.	TRBJ1-2	CASSPDQGRNYGYTF	TGTGCCAGCTCACCAGATCAGGGGCGAAACTATGGCTACACCTTC
.	TRBV6-5	.	TRBJ1-5	CASKQYSNQPQHF	TGTGCCAGCAAACAGTATAGCAATCAGCCCCAGCATTTT
.	TRBV9	.	TRBJ1-2	CASSVGSAGHYGYTF	TGTGCCAGCAGCGTAGGATCGGCAGGCCACTATGGCTACACCTTC
once	TRBV18	.	TRBJ1-3	CASSNRSGNTIYF	TGTGCCAGCTCAAACAGGTCTGGAAACACCATATATTTT
.	TRBV7-2	TRBD2	TRBJ2-4	CASSLNPGLAGVGKNIQYF	TGTGCCAGCAGTCTTAATCCGGGACTAGCGGGAGTGGGCAAAAACATTCAGTACTTC
.	TRBV29-1	.	TRBJ1-1	CSALGGPNTEAFF	TGCAGCGCCCTAGGGGGGCCGAACACTGAAGCTTTCTTT
.	TRBV10-1	.	TRBJ2-2	CASSPGTHDTGELFF	TGCGCCAGCAGCCCCGGGACACATGACACCGGGGAGCTGTTTTTT
.	TRBV18	.	TRBJ1-4	CASSPKGTPESEKLFF	TGTGCCAGCTCACCAAAGGGCACACCAGAAAGTGAAAAACTGTTTTTT
.	TRBV4-1	TRBD2	TRBJ2-3	CASSQDGLAGGFDTQYF	TGCGCCAGCAGCCAAGATGGCCTAGCGGGGGGGTTCGATACGCAGTATTTT
.	TRBV7-9	.	TRBJ2-7	CASSLDRGREQYF	TGTGCCAGCAGCTTAGACCGGGGTCGAGAGCAGTACTTC
few	TRBV19	.	TRBJ1-6	CASSPRGVMDSPLHF	TGTGCCAGTAGTCCCAGGGGTGTGATGGATTCACCCCTCCACTTT
.	TRBV7-6	TRBD2	TRBJ2-2	CASREGLSNTGELFF	TGTGCCAGCAGGGAGGGACTATCCAACACCGGGGAGCTGTTTTTT
.	TRBV29-1	TRBD1	TRBJ1-5	CSVGQGDNQPQHF	TGCAGCGTTGGACAGGGAGACAATCAGCCCCAGCATTTT
.	TRBV5-5	TRBD1	TRBJ1-5	CARRTGGPPSNQPQHF	TGTGCCAGGAGAACAGGGGGCCCCCCGAGCAATCAGCCCCAGCATTTT
once	TRBV5-4	TRBD2	TRBJ2-1	CASSSQRSGSSNEQFF	TGTGCCAGCAGCTCACAAAGAAGCGGGAGTAGCAATGAGCAGTTCTTC
.	TRBV28	.	TRBJ1-3	CASSPLRASSGNTIYF	TGTGCCAGCAGTCCCCTCCGGGCCTCCTCTGGAAACACCATATATTTT
few	TRBV24-1	.	TRBJ2-5	CATSDWGQETQYF	TGTGCCACCAGTGATTGGGGTCAAGAGACCCAGTACTTC
.	TRBV5-5	TRBD1	TRBJ1-1	CASSWDSRNTEAFF	TGTGCCAGCAGCTGGGACAGTAGGAACACTGAAGCTTTCTTT
.	TRBV11-2	.	TRBJ1-1	CASSLSTGTEAFF	TGTGCCAGCAGCTTATCTACAGGCACTGAAGCTTTCTTT
.	TRBV7-2	.	TRBJ1-5	CASSLDFNQPQHF	TGTGCCAGCAGCTTAGATTTCAATCAGCCCCAGCATTTT
.	TRBV10-3	.	TRBJ2-1	CAISEPGVNEQFF	TGTGCCATCAGTGAGCCGGGGGTTAATGAGCAGTTCTTC
.	TRBV2	.	TRBJ1-2	CASTQSYGYTF	TGTGCCAGCACACAGAGCTATGGCTACACCTTC
.	TRBV18	.	TRBJ1-6	CASSQDRSNSPLHF	TGTGCCAGCTCACAAGACAGGTCCAATTCACCCCTCCACTTT
.	TRBV3-1/TRBV3-2	.	TRBJ1-5	CASSQTGRGNQPQHF	TGTGCCAGCAGCCAAACAGGTAGAGGCAATCAGCCCCAGCATTTT
.	TRBV4-1	TRBD1	TRBJ1-4	CASSQVRQGNEKLFF	TGCGCCAGCAGCCAAGTTCGACAGGGGAATGAAAAACTGTTTTTT
.	TRBV28	.	TRBJ2-7	CASSLRSYEQYF	TGTGCCAGCAGTTTACGGTCCTACGAGCAGTACTTC
few	TRBV6-1	.	TRBJ2-1	CASSGGGGAGSYNEQFF	TGTGCCAGCAGTGGGGGAGGGGGGGCCGGATCCTACAATGAGCAGTTCTTC
.	TRBV5-1	TRBD2	TRBJ2-1	CASSLEAGGRNPYNEQFF	TGCGCCAGCAGCTTGGAAGCGGGGGGACGTAACCCCTACAATGAGCAGTTCTTC
.	TRBV6-2/TRBV6-3	.	TRBJ2-1	CASSSTGWPSYNEQFF	TGTGCCAGCAGTTCAACAGGGTGGCCCTCCTACAATGAGCAGTTCTTC
.	TRBV7-2	.	TRBJ1-5	CASSLGGPQPQHF	TGTGCCAGCAGCTTAGGAGGGCCCCAGCCCCAGCATTTT
.	TRBV6-5	.	TRBJ1-4	CASSYGENEKLFF	TGTGCCAGCAGTTACGGGGAGAATGAAAAACTGTTTTTT
.	TRBV19	TRBD1	TRBJ2-7	CASSPSGTGNYEQYF	TGTGCCAGTAGTCCGAGTGGGACAGGGAATTACGAGCAGTACTTC
.	TRBV5-1	TRBD1	TRBJ1-1	CASSLLRQGAPEAFF	TGCGCCAGCAGCCTCCTTAGACAGGGGGCGCCTGAAGCTTTCTTT
.	TRBV19	TRBD1	TRBJ2-5	CASSFSTGGETQYF	TGTGCCAGTAGTTTTTCGACAGGGGGGGAAACCCAGTACTTC
.	TRBV2	TRBD1	TRBJ1-5	CASRPDRAPGNQPQHF	TGTGCCAGCAGGCCGGACAGGGCTCCGGGCAATCAGCCCCAGCATTTT